A single sample gave rise to the 22 T cell receptor beta chains below, sequenced in a study of T-cell reconstitution after alpha-beta-depleted transplantation in children. Unique molecular identifiers were incorporated during preparation of the TCRbeta library. TCRdb re-derived calls from the PCR reads in MiXCR, one entry per CDR3 protein. The top ten hold approximately 30% of the sample, which has about 980,000 distinct CDR3 sequences, about 29% seen once. Sequencing used PBMCs, mostly from graft donor cells, obtained 360 days after TCRalphabeta/CD19-depleted stem cell transplant. Receptors were obtained from a boy in the first two years of life who had a stem cell transplant for SCID, so the T cells may come from the graft donor.

This sequence joins TRBV24-1 and TRBJ2-3, with 9 bases fitting TRBD2. This CDR3 has 15 amino acids. The germline V gene encodes CDR1 KGHDR and CDR2 SFDVKD. Trimming took 7 bases from V and 4 from J; bases not matched to a gene: 8. This CDR3 is CATSTGTSNADTQYF. CDR3 coding DNA: TGTGCCACCAGCACCGGGACTAGCAATGCAGATACGCAGTATTTT.

V is TRBV6-2 or TRBV6-3 and J is TRBJ2-7; maybe TRBD1 (7 bases). Germline-derived CDR1 and CDR2 are MNHEY and SVGEGT. V dropped 6 bases and J dropped 6 bases, with 24 bases sitting between them. There are 16 residues in the CDR3. Here the CDR3 reads CASSSPRGTARSEQYF. The DNA of the CDR3 is TGTGCCAGCAGCTCCCCTCGCGGGACAGCACGCTCCGAGCAGTACTTC.

This CDR3 is CSARGGALEQYF. In DNA form, the CDR3 reads TGCAGTGCTAGAGGTGGGGCCCTCGAGCAGTACTTC. The chain links TRBV20-1 to TRBJ2-7; TRBD1 is a possible D gene (5 bases). Germline V gives CDR1 DFQATT, CDR2 SNEGSKA (reference sequence). CDR3 length: 12 amino acids. Trimming left V 1 base short and J 6 bases short, with 10 bases between.

The CDR3 nucleotides read TGTGCCAGCTCACACAGGGAAGGAGATACGCAGTATTTT. Protein product: CASSHREGDTQYF. The genes are TRBV18 and TRBJ2-3; D is possibly TRBD1 (6 bases). The germline CDR1 and CDR2 sequences are KGHSH and LQKENI. The CDR3 consists of 13 residues. Between the trimmed V and J ends, which lost 4 bases and 5 bases, there was a span of 10 bases.

This clonotype has ten or more counts. This chain uses TRBV28 with TRBJ2-5, with D perhaps matching TRBD1 (6 bases). Germline V CDR1 and CDR2: MDHEN, SYDVKM. V was cut by 3 bases and J by 7 bases, with 24 bases left in between. CDR3 length: 17 amino acids. Written as DNA, the CDR3 is TGTGCCAGCAGTTTCCCCCTAAAGACAGGCGCCTCTTGGACCCAGTACTTC. Residues: CASSFPLKTGASWTQYF.

J is TRBJ1-1 and V is TRBV27, with D possibly TRBD1 on 5 matching bases. The CDR3 runs to 13 residues. The germline CDR1 and CDR2 sequences are MNHEY and SMNVEV (reference sequence). With 4 bases removed from V and 5 bases from J, the gap between germline ends came to 11 bases. CDR3 bases: TGTGCCAGCAGTTCCAGGGAAAAAACTGAAGCTTTCTTT. It codes for CASSSREKTEAFF.

This chain uses TRBV5-5 with TRBJ1-1; D unclear. V lost 4 bases to trimming and J lost 3 bases, with 10 bases between them. This CDR3 contains 13 residues. Germline V gene lookup returns CDR1 SGHKS and CDR2 YYEKEE (reference sequence). The CDR3 DNA follows: TGTGCCAGCAGCACCGCCGGGCACACTGAAGCTTTCTTT. Its translation is CASSTAGHTEAFF.

The chain has TRBV12-3 or TRBV12-4 and TRBJ1-2; TRBD1 aligns across 8 bases. V trimming: 7 bases; J trimming: 4 bases; junction bases outside the gene matches: 14. The length of the CDR3 is 16 residues. In DNA form, the CDR3 reads TGTGCCAGCACCATGACCGGACAGGGCCACGGCTATGGCTACACCTTC. It yields the protein CASTMTGQGHGYGYTF.

V gene TRBV11-2 combines with J gene TRBJ1-3, with 9 bases fitting TRBD1. The V segment lost 4 bases and the J segment 0 bases; nucleotides outside the gene matches: 10. There are 18 residues in the CDR3. In germline, CDR1 is SGHAT, CDR2 FQNNGV. This CDR3 reads CASSSGQGMSRSGNTIYF. The CDR3 DNA reads as TGTGCCAGCAGCTCCGGACAGGGGATGAGTCGCTCTGGAAACACCATATATTTT.

A few counts support this clonotype. The gene calls are TRBV7-7 and TRBJ2-2; tentatively, D is TRBD1 (5 bases). Germline CDR1 SSHAT, CDR2 FNYEAQ (reference sequence). Trimming pared 6 bases from V and 2 bases from J, leaving 19 bases between. The CDR3 spans 17 residues. The CDR3 coding sequence is TGTGCCAGCAGTTTTAAGTTCGTACAGGATAACACCGGGGAGCTGTTTTTT. Its translation is CASSFKFVQDNTGELFF. The full variable domain, rest sourced from reference TRBV7-7 and TRBJ2-2, is GAGVSQSPRYKVTKRGQDVTLRCDPISSHATLYWYQQALGQGPEFLTYFNYEAQPDKSGLPSDRFSAERPEGSISTLTIQRTEQRDSAMYRCASSFKFVQDNTGELFFGEGSRLTVL.

The CDR3: CASFDSGANVLTF. The CDR3 DNA reads as TGCGCCAGCTTCGACTCTGGGGCCAACGTCCTGACTTTC. The chain joins TRBV5-1 to TRBJ2-6; unclear D gene. V lost 7 bases and J 0 bases, leaving 5 bases between the germline ends. The CDR3 has 13 residues. In germline, CDR1 is SGHRS, CDR2 YFSETQ.

This clonotype appeared once. The V gene is TRBV28, the J gene TRBJ1-2; D is perhaps TRBD1 (5 bases). Trimming shortened V by 1 base and J by 10 bases, and 10 bases separated the two germline ends. Germline-derived CDR1 and CDR2 are MDHEN and SYDVKM. There are 12 residues in the CDR3. The CDR3 DNA sequence: TGTGCCAGCAGTTTATCAGACAGTTCCTACACCTTC. Translation gives CASSLSDSSYTF.

This clonotype was counted many times. The junction departs from germline at one end; a sequencing error may be responsible. In nucleotides, the CDR3 is TGTGCCAGCAGCTTAGATAGGGTGGGCACTGAAGCTTTCTTT. It codes for CASSLDRVGTEAFF. The chain has TRBV12-3 or TRBV12-4 and TRBJ1-1, with D hard to call. CDR3 length: 14 amino acids.

This clonotype was seen a handful of times. The V gene is TRBV28, the J gene TRBJ1-2, with D possibly matching TRBD1 (5 bases). CDR3 length: 13 amino acids. CDR1 is MDHEN, CDR2 SYDVKM, per germline. Trimming left V 3 bases short and J 5 bases short, with 10 bases between. CDR3 loop: CASSFRAGYGYTF. The CDR3 nucleotides read TGTGCCAGCAGTTTCAGGGCAGGGTATGGCTACACCTTC.

CDR3 DNA: TGTGCCAGCAATTTTGGGACACTGAACACCGGGGAGCTGTTTTTT. Its translation: CASNFGTLNTGELFF. The chain employs TRBV2 and TRBJ2-2; D is perhaps TRBD1 (6 bases). Per germline, CDR1 SNHLY and CDR2 FYNNEI. The CDR3 runs to 15 residues. Trimming removed 7 bases at V and 1 base at J, with 13 bases between.

The V and J genes are TRBV4-1 and TRBJ2-7; 8 nucleotides align to TRBD2. The CDR3 runs 16 residues. Germline V gives CDR1 MGHRA, CDR2 YSYEKL. Germline trimming cut 4 bases from V and 0 bases from J; bases unmatched to any gene: 8. The CDR3 bases are TGCGCCAGCAGCCCCGGGGGGGGCCAAAGCTCCTACGAGCAGTACTTC. Its protein product is CASSPGGGQSSYEQYF.

The rearrangement uses TRBV20-1 and TRBJ2-1; 8 bases are a match to TRBD2. This CDR3 has 16 amino acids. V lost 3 bases to trimming and J lost 0 bases; unmatched junction nucleotides: 7. Germline lookup yields CDR1 DFQATT and CDR2 SNEGSKA (reference sequence). DNA for the CDR3: TGCAGTGCTAGTTACGGGGGGGAAAGCTCCTACAATGAGCAGTTCTTC. This translates into CSASYGGESSYNEQFF.

This clonotype has just a few counts. CDR3 nucleotide sequence: TGTGCCAGCAGCTTGAACAGGGGGCTCTACAATGAGCAGTTCTTC. This codes for CASSLNRGLYNEQFF. The chain links TRBV7-2 to TRBJ2-1; the match to TRBD1 covers 9 bases. The length of the CDR3 is 15 residues. CDR1 and CDR2 (germline): SGHTA, FQGNSA. V shed 3 bases, J shed 3 bases, and the junction held 3 bases outside the gene matches.

The chain combines TRBV5-5 with TRBJ2-5; D is ambiguous. V dropped 5 bases and J dropped 14 bases, with 16 bases sitting between them. Germline V gene data show CDR1 as SGHKS and CDR2 as YYEKEE (reference sequence). The CDR3 spans 11 residues. This CDR3 reads CASSLSTASYF. The CDR3 DNA reads TGTGCCAGCAGTTTAAGCACAGCTAGTTACTTC.

The chain combines TRBV29-1 with TRBJ1-1; no reliable D call. The CDR3 contains 12 residues. Deletions cut 4 bases from V and 0 bases from J, with 6 bases between. The germline V gene encodes CDR1 SQVTM and CDR2 ANQGSEA. CDR3: CSVANMNTEAFF. CDR3 DNA sequence: TGCAGCGTTGCAAACATGAACACTGAAGCTTTCTTT.

The chain combines TRBV5-1 with TRBJ1-5; the D gene is possibly TRBD1 (5 bases). CDR3 length: 14 residues. The ends were cut back, 0 bases at V and 5 bases at J, with 9 bases in the middle. The germline CDR1 and CDR2 sequences are SGHRS and YFSETQ. CDR3 sequence: CASSLASGYQPQHF. For the CDR3, the DNA is TGCGCCAGCAGCTTGGCCTCAGGGTATCAGCCCCAGCATTTT.

Written as DNA, the CDR3 is TGCAGTGCTAGAGATCTGAGGAGAACAGATAGCAATCAGCCCCAGCATTTT. This gives the protein CSARDLRRTDSNQPQHF. V gene TRBV20-1 combines with J gene TRBJ1-5; D unresolved. CDR3 length: 17 residues. Trimming left V 0 bases short and J 0 bases short, with 15 bases between. CDR1 and CDR2 from the germline V gene are DFQATT and SNEGSKA (reference sequence).